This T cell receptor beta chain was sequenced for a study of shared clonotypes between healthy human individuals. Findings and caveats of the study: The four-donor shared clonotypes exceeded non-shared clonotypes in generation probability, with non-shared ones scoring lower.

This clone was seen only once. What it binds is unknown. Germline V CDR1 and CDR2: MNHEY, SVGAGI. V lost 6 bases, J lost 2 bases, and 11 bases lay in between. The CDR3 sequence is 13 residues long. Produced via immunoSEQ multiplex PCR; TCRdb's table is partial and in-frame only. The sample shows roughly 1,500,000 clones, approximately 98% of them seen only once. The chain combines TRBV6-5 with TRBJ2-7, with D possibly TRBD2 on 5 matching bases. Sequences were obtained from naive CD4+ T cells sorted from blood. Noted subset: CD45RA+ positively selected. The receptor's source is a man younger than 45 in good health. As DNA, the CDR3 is TGTGCCAGCAGCCCCCCGGGGACCTACGAGCAGTACTTC. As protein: CASSPPGTYEQYF.